Below, 9 T cell receptor beta chains from the same sample are listed, as sequenced in a study of cytotoxic CD8 clonotypes in ibrutinib-treated CLL listed by TCRdb under 2021. The sample's time point label is to be understood as: less than 30 months on ibrutinib. Library construction relied on the immunoSEQ multiplex PCR assay. Imported from immuneACCESS, the table was reduced by TCRdb to in-frame sequences with V and J called. These copies leave out some clones; in studies compared against another copy, an unresolved V gene accounts for under half, and the cause of the remainder is not known. This sample holds more than 200,000 clones; 70% were observed only once. The top ten clonotypes cover 15% of the sample. Here the sequenced sample was PBMCs, taken after 24 months of ibrutinib treatment. These receptors all stem from a human donor with chronic lymphocytic leukemia.

The chain recombines TRBV7-3 with TRBJ2-3, with TRBD2 identical over 10 bases. The V gene end was trimmed by 2 bases and the J gene end by 1 base; junction bases not matched to a gene: 12. The CDR3 is 19 amino acids. Looked up from germline, CDR1 is SGHTA and CDR2 is FQGTGA. The CDR3 loop is CASSLPLGSGGIRTDTQYF. CDR3 coding DNA: TGTGCCAGCAGCTTACCCCTGGGTAGCGGGGGGATCCGCACAGATACGCAGTATTTT.

The V call is TRBV6-5, the J call TRBJ2-7, with 9 nucleotides matching TRBD1. The V and J ends lost 0 bases and 4 bases, in that order; junction bases with no gene match: 7. CDR3 length: 16 amino acids. Per the germline V gene, CDR1 is MNHEY and CDR2 is SVGAGI. This chain's CDR3 is CASSYSPGQGEYEQYF. The CDR3 DNA reads as TGTGCCAGCAGTTACTCACCGGGACAGGGAGAGTACGAGCAGTACTTC.

The count of this clone is one. This chain links TRBV7-6 with TRBJ2-7; the D gene is possibly TRBD2 (5 bases). The CDR3 spans 20 residues. Trimming removed 5 bases from V and 3 bases from J, with 32 bases in between. Germline V gene sequence: CDR1 SGHVS, CDR2 FNYEAQ. The DNA of the CDR3 is TGTGCCAGCAGCCGCTGGACCCTCCAGACCCGTGGTGGTCGGGACTACGAGCAGTACTTC. Encoded protein: CASSRWTLQTRGGRDYEQYF.

The J gene is TRBJ1-1, the V gene TRBV9, with no clear D. Germline V gene data show CDR1 as SGDLS and CDR2 as YYNGEE. V was shortened by 1 base and J by 3 bases, with 7 bases between the two germline ends. The CDR3 contains 13 residues. Written as DNA, the CDR3 is TGTGCCAGCAGCGTATTTACAGACACTGAAGCTTTCTTT. It yields the protein CASSVFTDTEAFF.

This chain uses TRBV19 with TRBJ2-1, with 10 bases that match TRBD2. Looked up from germline, CDR1 is LNHDA and CDR2 is SQIVND (reference sequence). This CDR3 is 14 amino acids long. The V segment lost 4 bases and the J segment 8 bases; nucleotides outside the gene matches: 5. The CDR3 spells CASSTGSGRDEQFF. The CDR3 DNA reads as TGTGCCAGTAGTACCGGGAGCGGGAGGGATGAGCAGTTCTTC.

In this sample, this clone turned up a few times. The chain links TRBV2 to TRBJ2-1, with 9 positions matching TRBD1. V lost 8 bases, J lost 7 bases, and 12 bases stayed unmatched. Looked up from germline, CDR1 is SNHLY and CDR2 is FYNNEI. CDR3 length equals 15 residues. In DNA, the CDR3 is TGTGCCAGCGGTGGTTTGGGACAGGGAATGAATGAGCAGTTCTTC. Translation: CASGGLGQGMNEQFF. Based on the CDR3 plus reference TRBV2 and TRBJ2-1, the full variable domain is EPEVTQTPSHQVTQMGQEVILRCVPISNHLYFYWYRQILGQKVEFLVSFYNNEISEKSEIFDDQFSVERPDGSNFTLKIRSTKLEDSAMYFCASGGLGQGMNEQFFGPGTRLTVL.

J is TRBJ2-7 and V is TRBV27; D assignment may be TRBD1 or TRBD2 (5 bases each). CDR1 and CDR2 from the germline V gene are MNHEY and SMNVEV (reference sequence). This CDR3 has 15 amino acids. V lost 4 bases to trimming and J lost 0 bases, with 13 bases between them. CDR3 amino acids: CASSYGAGSSYEQYF. The DNA for the CDR3 is TGTGCCAGCAGTTATGGAGCAGGGAGCTCCTACGAGCAGTACTTC.

This clone is a singleton in its sample. This chain connects TRBV15 to TRBJ2-7; 8 positions match TRBD1. Germline CDR1 is LNHNV and CDR2 is YYDKDF (reference sequence). Trimming cost V 1 base and J 1 base; bases outside gene matches: 3. The CDR3 totals 15 residues. CDR3 amino acids: CATSRGGTGSYEQYF. DNA of the CDR3: TGTGCCACCAGCAGAGGAGGGACAGGATCCTACGAGCAGTACTTC.

This clone was observed a few times. V usage is TRBV5-1 and J usage is TRBJ1-1; maybe TRBD1 (5 bases). Germline CDR1 SGHRS, CDR2 YFSETQ. V lost 4 bases, J lost 1 base, and 14 bases lay in between. CDR3 length: 15 amino acids. This CDR3 reads CASSPTAGGNTEAFF. CDR3 in DNA: TGCGCCAGCAGCCCGACAGCCGGGGGGAACACTGAAGCTTTCTTT.